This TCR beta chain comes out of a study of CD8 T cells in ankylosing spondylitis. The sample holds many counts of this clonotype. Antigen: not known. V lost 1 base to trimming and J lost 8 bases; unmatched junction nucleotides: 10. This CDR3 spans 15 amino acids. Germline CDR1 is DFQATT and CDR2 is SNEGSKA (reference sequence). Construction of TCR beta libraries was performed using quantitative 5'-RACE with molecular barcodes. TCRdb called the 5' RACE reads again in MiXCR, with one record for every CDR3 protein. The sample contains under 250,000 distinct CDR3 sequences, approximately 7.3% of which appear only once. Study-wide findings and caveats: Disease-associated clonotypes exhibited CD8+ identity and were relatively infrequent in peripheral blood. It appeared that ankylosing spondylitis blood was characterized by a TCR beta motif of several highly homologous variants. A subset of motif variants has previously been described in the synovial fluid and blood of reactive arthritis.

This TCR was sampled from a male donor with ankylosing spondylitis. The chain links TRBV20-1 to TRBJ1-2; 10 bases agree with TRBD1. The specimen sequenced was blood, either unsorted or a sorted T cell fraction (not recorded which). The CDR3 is CSARGRQGAREGYTF. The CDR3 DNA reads TGCAGTGCTAGAGGACGACAGGGGGCTCGGGAGGGCTACACCTTC.